Below, 22 T cell receptor beta chains from the same sample are listed, as sequenced in a study of breast tumors, draining lymph nodes, adjacent tissues. TCRdb ran MiXCR on the multiplex PCR reads and lists one entry per CDR3 protein. The sample includes about 13,000 distinct CDR3 sequences, roughly 60% of them seen just once. The source material was tumor-adjacent breast tissue. These receptors all stem from a female donor with breast cancer. Some clones in this sample may be carry-over from other donors' samples.

This clonotype was seen a handful of times. The J gene is TRBJ2-1, the V gene TRBV20-1, with D possibly being TRBD1 (6 bases). This CDR3 has 14 amino acids. V gave up 1 base and J gave up 2 bases, with 9 bases separating them. The V gene's germline CDR1 is DFQATT and CDR2 SNEGSKA (reference sequence). In DNA form, the CDR3 reads TGCAGTGCTAGAGGCAGGGGAACCTACAATGAGCAGTTCTTC. Amino acids: CSARGRGTYNEQFF.

Turning to this clonotype: An end of the junction does not agree with germline; a read error may underlie this. The V call is TRBV5-1, the J call TRBJ1-6; D call uncertain. Germline lookup yields CDR1 SGHRS and CDR2 YFSETQ. The CDR3 length is 14 residues. Here the CDR3 DNA reads TGCGCCAGCAGCTCAAGGGCCAGTAATTCCCCCCTCCACTTT. Residues: CASSSRASNSPLHF.

The chain recombines TRBV20-1 with TRBJ2-7, with 11 positions matching TRBD1. Germline V gives CDR1 DFQATT, CDR2 SNEGSKA (reference sequence). With 0 bases clipped from V and 3 bases from J, the junction kept 4 bases outside the gene matches. The length of the CDR3 is 15 residues. CDR3 sequence (DNA): TGCAGTGCTAGAGATTGGGGGACAGGGGGCTACGAGCAGTACTTC. As protein: CSARDWGTGGYEQYF.

The V call is TRBV6-1, the J call TRBJ2-3, with TRBD1 as a possible D gene (6 bases). The CDR3 sequence is 15 residues long. V lost 5 bases, J lost 6 bases, and 18 bases lay in between. From germline, CDR1 is MNHNS and CDR2 SASEGT. CDR3 sequence reads: CASSTGRVLSDTQYF. Written as DNA, the CDR3 is TGTGCCAGCAGTACAGGGCGAGTACTGAGTGATACGCAGTATTTT.

This chain links TRBV10-2 with TRBJ1-6, with 11 bases lining up with TRBD1. CDR3 length equals 14 residues. J gave up 9 bases and V 4 bases, and 2 bases lay outside the gene matches. The germline V gene has CDR1 WSHSY and CDR2 SAAADI. DNA of the CDR3: TGCGCCAGCAGTGCAGGACAGGGGGCTTCACCCCTCCACTTT. It codes for CASSAGQGASPLHF.

This clonotype came up a few times. The chain employs TRBV3-1 and TRBJ1-6, with 7 bases identical to TRBD1. This CDR3 has 13 amino acids. The ends lost 5 bases at V and 10 bases at J; junction bases unmatched: 5. CDR1 and CDR2 from the germline V gene are LGHDT and YNNKEL (reference sequence). In DNA, the CDR3 is TGTGCCAGCAGCGATCCGGGACAGTCACCCCTCCACTTT. Encoded protein: CASSDPGQSPLHF.

A single count supports this clonotype. A read error may produce the germline difference seen at one junction end. The chain couples TRBV13 to TRBJ2-1, with 7 bases lining up with TRBD2. The length of the CDR3 is 13 residues. Germline values: CDR1 PRHDT, CDR2 FYEKMQ (reference sequence). The CDR3 nucleotides are TGTACCAGCGGCGGGGGTACTTACAATGAGCAGTTCTTC. This codes for CTSGGGTYNEQFF.

This clonotype was seen many times. J is TRBJ2-5 and V is TRBV12-3 or TRBV12-4, with D tentatively TRBD2 (5 bases). With 3 bases removed from V and 5 bases from J, the gap between germline ends came to 7 bases. The CDR3 contains 12 residues. Here the CDR3 reads CASSFSGETQYF. As DNA, the CDR3 is TGTGCCAGCAGTTTTTCGGGGGAGACCCAGTACTTC.

The gene calls are TRBV14 and TRBJ1-2; D is perhaps TRBD1 (5 bases). V was pared by 4 bases and J by 8 bases, with 14 bases between. The CDR3 covers 13 residues. CDR1 SGHDN and CDR2 FVKESK come from the germline V gene. The DNA for the CDR3 is TGTGCCAGCAGCCGGGGAGGGGATAGGGGCTACACCTTC. Protein sequence: CASSRGGDRGYTF.

This clonotype was recorded at least ten times. J is TRBJ2-3 and V is TRBV10-3, with no clear D. The CDR3 is 19 amino acids. The germline V gene encodes CDR1 ENHRY and CDR2 SYGVKD. V was pared by 0 bases and J by 0 bases, with 19 bases between. DNA of the CDR3: TGTGCCATCAGTGAGTCCTTGGTTCCGAGAGAGATTAGCACAGATACGCAGTATTTT. Translated, it gives CAISESLVPREISTDTQYF.

This clonotype counts as medium-sized. The V gene is TRBV20-1, the J gene TRBJ2-5; 9 nucleotides align to TRBD1. Trimming removed 6 bases from V and 4 bases from J; junction bases left unmatched: 12. CDR3 size: 15 residues. Per the germline V gene, CDR1 is DFQATT and CDR2 is SNEGSKA (reference sequence). In nucleotides, the CDR3 is TGCAGTGCGGGTCCGGACAGGGGTGGTTCAGAGACCCAGTACTTC. It is translated as CSAGPDRGGSETQYF.

The genes are TRBV19 and TRBJ1-6; maybe TRBD1 (6 bases). Germline V lookup: CDR1 LNHDA, CDR2 SQIVND (reference sequence). The CDR3 spans 16 residues. V was clipped by 7 bases and J by 10 bases, with 23 bases between them. CDR3 sequence: CASKSQDSVKRSPLHF. The CDR3, as DNA: TGTGCCAGTAAGTCCCAGGACAGCGTAAAGCGATCACCCCTCCACTTT.

This clonotype qualifies as medium-sized. V and J are TRBV2 and TRBJ1-6; no firm D call. V lost 1 base, J lost 11 bases, and 9 bases lay in between. In germline, CDR1 is SNHLY, CDR2 FYNNEI. The CDR3 is 13 residues long. DNA for the CDR3: TGTGCCAGCAGTGAAGGAAACCCCGCACCCCTCCACTTT. Translating gives CASSEGNPAPLHF.

This clonotype is deemed medium-sized (0.01 to 0.1%). The chain combines TRBV5-1 with TRBJ2-1, with D perhaps matching TRBD1 or TRBD2 (6 bases each). V lost 4 bases, J lost 0 bases, and 14 bases lay in between. The CDR3 has 16 amino acids. Germline V gives CDR1 SGHRS, CDR2 YFSETQ. The CDR3 loop is CASSAGTTPSYNEQFF. The CDR3 bases are TGCGCCAGCAGCGCGGGGACAACCCCCTCCTACAATGAGCAGTTCTTC.

On this clonotype: Its ends do not fully match the called genes, so a read error is possible. This chain joins TRBV9 and TRBJ1-2; D is possibly TRBD1 (6 bases). The CDR3 runs 15 residues. The germline CDR1 and CDR2 sequences are SGDLS and YYNGEE. CDR3 bases: TGTGCCATCAGCTCAACCAGGGGCTTATTGGATGGCTTCACCTTC. Translation: CAISSTRGLLDGFTF.

The chain recombines TRBV20-1 with TRBJ2-1; TRBD2 matches 13 bases. The CDR3 consists of 13 residues. J gave up 10 bases and V 8 bases, and 8 bases lay outside the gene matches. The germline V gene encodes CDR1 DFQATT and CDR2 SNEGSKA (reference sequence). Written as DNA, the CDR3 is TGCAGTTCGGGACTAGCGGGGATAAAGGAGCAGTTCTTC. Encoded protein: CSSGLAGIKEQFF.

Here the CDR3 DNA reads TGTGCCAGCAGCCAAGCAGATACGCAGTATTTT. This translates into CASSQADTQYF. V gene TRBV4-2 combines with J gene TRBJ2-3, with D hard to call. The CDR3 has 11 amino acids. The V end was cut by 1 base, the J end by 4 bases, with 0 bases between. The germline gives CDR1 LGHNA, CDR2 YNFKEQ.

J is TRBJ2-7 and V is TRBV7-9; no reliable D call. The CDR3 runs to 12 residues. Germline lookup yields CDR1 SEHNR and CDR2 FQNEAQ (reference sequence). Trimming took off 2 bases at V and 6 bases at J, with 8 bases between the two ends. CDR3 loop: CASSLSPTEQYF. The CDR3 bases are TGTGCCAGCAGCTTATCTCCCACCGAGCAGTACTTC. Supplemented by reference TRBV7-9 and TRBJ2-7, the full variable domain reads DTGVSQNPRHKITKRGQNVTFRCDPISEHNRLYWYRQTLGQGPEFLTYFQNEAQLEKSRLLSDRFSAERPKGSFSTLEIQRTEQGDSAMYLCASSLSPTEQYFGPGTRLTVT.

V is TRBV5-1 and J is TRBJ2-1; no clear D gene. V lost 5 bases and J 6 bases, leaving 6 bases between the germline ends. The CDR3 runs 11 residues. Germline-derived CDR1 and CDR2 are SGHRS and YFSETQ. This CDR3 is CASRPSNEQFF. The CDR3 coding sequence is TGCGCCAGCAGACCCAGCAATGAGCAGTTCTTC.

The V call is TRBV29-1, the J call TRBJ1-3; no clear D gene. Between the trimmed V and J ends, which lost 7 bases and 0 bases, there was a span of 4 bases. CDR1 is SQVTM, CDR2 ANQGSEA, per germline. CDR3 size: 11 residues. The CDR3 DNA sequence: TGCAGCGGAAACTCTGGAAACACCATATATTTT. Amino acids: CSGNSGNTIYF.

This clonotype has ten or more counts. A much larger clone lies one base from this, so it may be a read error. The conserved phenylalanine or tryptophan is not found at the CDR3 terminus, so this likely reflects a read error. This chain connects TRBV6-1 to TRBJ1-5, with D uncertain. Germline V gene sequence: CDR1 MNHNS, CDR2 SASEGT. The CDR3 runs 14 residues. Trimming took 7 bases from V and 2 from J, leaving 12 bases between them. CDR3 region: CASKAGFGNQPQHS. CDR3 nucleotides: TGTGCCAGCAAGGCCGGCTTTGGCAATCAGCCCCAGCATTCT.

The V gene is TRBV9, the J gene TRBJ1-2, with a possible D match to TRBD1 (5 bases). The V gene lost 0 bases and the J gene lost 4 bases, with 16 bases spanning the gap. The CDR3 has 16 residues. CDR1 and CDR2 from the germline V gene are SGDLS and YYNGEE. The CDR3 sequence is CASSVEIRTQGYGYTF. The CDR3 region has the DNA TGTGCCAGCAGCGTAGAGATTCGGACCCAGGGCTATGGCTACACCTTC.